This T cell receptor (beta chain) was recorded in a study of cytomegalovirus exposure and HLA in healthy donors. Study-level information: Earlier work reported approximately 110 million unique TCR beta sequences from 180 million or so T cells. The study, taken as a whole, reports: Both high specificity and high sensitivity reportedly marked the classifier's diagnosis of cytomegalovirus status. An analysis was carried out later, and it reportedly showed fewer N-insertions in an Asian-associated ancestry cluster than the 666-donor mean.

V lost 4 bases to trimming and J lost 6 bases, with 16 bases between them. CDR1 is SGHNT and CDR2 is YYREEE in the germline V gene (reference sequence). This CDR3 has 14 residues. In the case of this clone: Its specificity is not known.

A multiplex PCR was run with 60 Vbeta primers and 13 Jbeta primers. As handled by the study authors: In a later analysis, the count reached roughly 80 million unique TCR beta chains, with roughly 12 million shared. This table comes from immunoSEQ multiplex PCR, and its TCRdb copy is limited to in-frame clones, with some not included. V and J calls and clone size follow that table, whereas D and trimming were derived from the DNA. The sample comprises about 130,000 clones, 75% to 85% of which are singletons, and 1.1% rests with the top ten. J is TRBJ1-1 and V is TRBV5-4; a possible D gene is TRBD1 (5 bases). Sequenced: PBMCs. The source of this sequence is a male donor in good health and CMV-seronegative. In nucleotides, the CDR3 is TGTGCCAGCAGCCCGCCTACGGGGGAATCTGAAGCTTTCTTT. Translating gives CASSPPTGESEAFF. Variable domain in full (rest from reference TRBV5-4 and TRBJ1-1): ETGVTQSPTHLIKTRGQQVTLRCSSQSGHNTVSWYQQALGQGPQFIFQYYREEENGRGNFPPRFSGLQFPNYSSELNVNALELDDSALYLCASSPPTGESEAFFGQGTRLTVV.